This T cell receptor beta chain was retrieved from a study of T cell responses to AZD1222 COVID-19 vaccine. The table came from immunoSEQ multiplex PCR; TCRdb's copy has only in-frame clones and leaves some out. Here the sample spans approximately 110,000 clones, approximately 85% being singletons. The source was peripheral blood, collected 28 days after the second AZD1222 dose. This receptor was taken from an adult who received the AZD1222 COVID-19 vaccine.

The CDR3 spells CASSQRQYQPQHF. CDR3 nucleotides: TGTGCCAGCAGCCAAAGACAGTATCAGCCCCAGCATTTT. The gene calls are TRBV7-2 and TRBJ1-5; tentatively, D is TRBD1 (5 bases). V was pared by 5 bases and J by 5 bases, with 10 bases between. CDR1 is SGHTA and CDR2 is FQGNSA in the germline V gene. The CDR3 sequence is 13 residues long.